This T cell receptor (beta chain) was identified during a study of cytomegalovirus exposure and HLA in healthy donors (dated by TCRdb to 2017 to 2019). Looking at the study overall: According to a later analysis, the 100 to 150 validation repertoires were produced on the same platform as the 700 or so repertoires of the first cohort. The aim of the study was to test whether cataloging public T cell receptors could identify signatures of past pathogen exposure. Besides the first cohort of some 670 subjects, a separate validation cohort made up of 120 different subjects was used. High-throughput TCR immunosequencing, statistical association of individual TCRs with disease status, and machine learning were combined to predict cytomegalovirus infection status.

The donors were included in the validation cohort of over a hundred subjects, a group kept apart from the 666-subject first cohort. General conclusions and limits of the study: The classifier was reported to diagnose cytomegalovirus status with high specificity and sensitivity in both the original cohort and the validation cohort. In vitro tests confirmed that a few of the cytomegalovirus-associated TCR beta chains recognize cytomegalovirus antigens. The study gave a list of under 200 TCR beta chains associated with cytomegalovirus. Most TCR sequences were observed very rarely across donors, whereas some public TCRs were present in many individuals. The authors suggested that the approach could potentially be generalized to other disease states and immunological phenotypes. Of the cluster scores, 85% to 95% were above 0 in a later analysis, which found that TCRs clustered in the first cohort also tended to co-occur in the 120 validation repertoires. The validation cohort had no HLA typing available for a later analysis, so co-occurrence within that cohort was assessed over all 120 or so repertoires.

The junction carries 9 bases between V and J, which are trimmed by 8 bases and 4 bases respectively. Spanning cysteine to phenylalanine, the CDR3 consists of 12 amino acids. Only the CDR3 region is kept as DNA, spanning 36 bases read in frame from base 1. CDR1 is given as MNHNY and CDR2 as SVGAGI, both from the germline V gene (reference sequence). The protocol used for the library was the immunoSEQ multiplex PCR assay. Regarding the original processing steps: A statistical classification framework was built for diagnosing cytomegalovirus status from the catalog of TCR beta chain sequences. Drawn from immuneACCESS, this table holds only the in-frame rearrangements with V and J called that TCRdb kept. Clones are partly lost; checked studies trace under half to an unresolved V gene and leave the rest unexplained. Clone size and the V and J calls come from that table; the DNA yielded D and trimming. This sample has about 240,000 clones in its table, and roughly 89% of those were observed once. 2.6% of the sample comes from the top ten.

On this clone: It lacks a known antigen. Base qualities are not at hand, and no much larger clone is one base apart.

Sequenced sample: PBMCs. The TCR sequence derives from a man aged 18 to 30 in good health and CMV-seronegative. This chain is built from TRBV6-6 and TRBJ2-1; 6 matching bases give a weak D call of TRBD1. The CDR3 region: CASADSYNEQFF. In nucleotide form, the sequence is TGTGCCAGCGCGGACAGTTACAATGAGCAGTTCTTC.